This TCR beta chain was captured by sequencing in a study of shared clonotypes between healthy human individuals. The assay ran at deep level. Investigators spread the genomic DNA of each subset evenly over several immunoSEQ plates. Measured with immunoSEQ multiplex PCR; TCRdb has only the in-frame clones, and not every one. The table shows around 2.1 million clones, with roughly 91% occurring only once. Whole-study results and caveats: Deeper or shallower sequencing was expected to change how clonotypes are shared among donors.

With respect to this clone: Its target is not known.

Naive CD8 cells lacked CD45RO, underwent positive selection for CCR7 and left out terminally differentiated effector memory CD45RA+ cells. The receptor was derived from a man aged 18-30 years in good health. Some clones in this sample may be carry-over from other donors' samples. Sample: naive CD8+ T cells from PBMCs.

CDR3 region: CASSLPEQGRKVPYEQYF. The CDR3 nucleotides read TGTGCCAGCAGCTTACCCGAACAGGGGCGGAAAGTTCCCTACGAGCAGTACTTC. The chain joins TRBV7-8 to TRBJ2-7; 7 bases line up with TRBD1. In germline, CDR1 is SGHVS, CDR2 FQNEAQ. The trim removed 2 bases at V and 2 bases at J, leaving 15 bases unmatched. This CDR3 is 18 amino acids long. The full variable domain, completed using reference TRBV7-8 and TRBJ2-7, is GAGVSQSPRYKVAKRGQDVALRCDPISGHVSLFWYQQALGQGPEFLTYFQNEAQLDKSGLPSDRFFAERPEGSVSTLKIQRTQQEDSAVYLCASSLPEQGRKVPYEQYFGPGTRLTVT.